This TCR beta chain comes out of a study of human thymus T cells. Study outcomes and limitations: Among unrelated individuals, related research reported thymic repertoires that overlapped highly.

The study used thymus tissue resected during corrective heart surgery. This clone was observed a single time. Its matching antigen is unknown. Only in-frame clones appear in the TCRdb table, and some are missing; sequencing was by immunoSEQ multiplex PCR. Among some 120,000 clones, about 94% were seen once, and the ten largest hold around 0.025%. The CDR3 runs 20 residues. Germline CDR1 and CDR2: MDHEN and SYDVKM. V gave up 6 bases and J gave up 0 bases; unmatched junction bases: 19. Sequenced material: thymus tissue. This clonotype was obtained from a boy under two years old with a congenital heart defect but otherwise immunologically healthy. V gene TRBV28 combines with J gene TRBJ2-1, with 8 nucleotides matching TRBD2. CDR3 DNA: TGTGCCAGCAGCCCAACCATCGGGGGGGTCTACTCGAGCTCCTACAATGAGCAGTTCTTC. This sequence encodes CASSPTIGGVYSSSYNEQFF. Full variable domain (rest looked up from reference TRBV28 and TRBJ2-1): DVKVTQSSRYLVKRTGEKVFLECVQDMDHENMFWYRQDPGLGLRLIYFSYDVKMKEKGDIPEGYSVSREKKERFSLILESASTNQTSMYLCASSPTIGGVYSSSYNEQFFGPGTRLTVL.